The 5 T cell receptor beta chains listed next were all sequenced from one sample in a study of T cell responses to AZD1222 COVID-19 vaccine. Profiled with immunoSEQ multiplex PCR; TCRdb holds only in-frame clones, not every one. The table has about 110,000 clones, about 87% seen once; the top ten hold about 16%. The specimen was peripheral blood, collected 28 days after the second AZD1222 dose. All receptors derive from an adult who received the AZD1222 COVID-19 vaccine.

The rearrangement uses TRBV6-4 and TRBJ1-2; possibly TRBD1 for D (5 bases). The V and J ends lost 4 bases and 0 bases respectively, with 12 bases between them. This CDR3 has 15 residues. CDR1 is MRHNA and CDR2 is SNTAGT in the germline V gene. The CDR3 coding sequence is TGTGCCAGCAGTGCAGAAGACAGATCTAACTATGGCTACACCTTC. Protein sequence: CASSAEDRSNYGYTF.

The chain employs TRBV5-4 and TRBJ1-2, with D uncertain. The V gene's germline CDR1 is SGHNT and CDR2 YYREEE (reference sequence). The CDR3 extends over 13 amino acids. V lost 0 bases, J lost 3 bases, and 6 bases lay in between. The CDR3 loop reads CASSLDTDYGYTF. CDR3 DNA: TGTGCCAGCAGCTTGGACACAGACTATGGCTACACCTTC.

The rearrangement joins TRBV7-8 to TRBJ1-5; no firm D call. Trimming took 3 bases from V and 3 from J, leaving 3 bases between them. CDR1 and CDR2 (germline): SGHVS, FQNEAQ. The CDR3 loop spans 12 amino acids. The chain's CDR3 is CASSFANQPQHF. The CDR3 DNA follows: TGTGCCAGCAGCTTTGCCAATCAGCCCCAGCATTTT.

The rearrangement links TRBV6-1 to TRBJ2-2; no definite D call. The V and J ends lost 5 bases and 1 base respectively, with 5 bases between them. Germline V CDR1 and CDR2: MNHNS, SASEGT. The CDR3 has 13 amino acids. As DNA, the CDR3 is TGTGCCAGCAGTTCAGGGAACACCGGGGAGCTGTTTTTT. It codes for CASSSGNTGELFF.

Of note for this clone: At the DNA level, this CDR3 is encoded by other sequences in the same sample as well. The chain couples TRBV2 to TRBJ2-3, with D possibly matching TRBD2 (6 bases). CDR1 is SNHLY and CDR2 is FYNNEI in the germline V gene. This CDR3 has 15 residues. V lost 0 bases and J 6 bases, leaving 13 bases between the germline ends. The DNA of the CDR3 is TGTGCCAGCAGTGAAGCGGCGGGGACCATCGATACGCAGTATTTT. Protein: CASSEAAGTIDTQYF.